This T cell receptor beta chain was identified during a study of T cell clonotyping in hematopoietic cell transplantation. The method was immunoSEQ multiplex PCR; TCRdb's version includes in-frame clones alone and lacks a portion of them. This table holds 7,500 to 9,500 clones, approximately 85% found once. On this clone: Its antigen is unknown.

General study points: After transplant, recipient diversity fell while pathologically expanded clonotypes grew through day 180. Without cell sorting, CD4 versus CD8 contributions remain unresolved.

The clonotype was recovered from a female patient younger than 45 who had an allogeneic stem cell transplant, so the T cells may come from the graft donor. Some clones in this sample may be carry-over from other donors' samples. This specimen was PBMCs, taken 180 days after allogeneic stem cell transplant.

This CDR3 reads CASRLSGGVTDTQYF. In nucleotides, the CDR3 is TGTGCCAGCAGACTTAGCGGGGGGGTAACAGATACGCAGTATTTT. The rearrangement links TRBV7-3 to TRBJ2-3; 11 nucleotides match TRBD2. Germline CDR1 and CDR2: SGHTA and FQGTGA. V was clipped by 6 bases and J by 3 bases; unmatched bases: 5. The CDR3 length is 15 residues. The full variable domain, completed using reference TRBV7-3 and TRBJ2-3, is GAGVSQTPSNKVTEKGKYVELRCDPISGHTALYWYRQSLGQGPEFLIYFQGTGAADDSGLPNDRFFAVRPEGSVSTLKIQRTERGDSAVYLCASRLSGGVTDTQYFGPGTRLTVL.